The present T cell receptor (beta chain) was sequenced within a study of blood T cell repertoires in COVID-19. Study as a whole: Material from acute and convalescent COVID-19 was sourced from the United States, Italy and Spain. Sample material is recorded as cDNA or gDNA derived from T cells, B-cell-depleted T cells, or PBMCs.

As processed by the authors: For nucleated cells, counts were estimated from reference gene primer amplification. Sequencing was performed with immunoSEQ multiplex PCR; in TCRdb, only in-frame clones are kept and a portion is missing. V and J calls and clone size are those listed in that table; D and trimming were worked out from the DNA. This sample has some 200,000 clones; approximately 86% occur once, and the top ten carry around 3.5%. Germline CDR1 is SGDLS and CDR2 is YYNGEE. This CDR3 comprises 14 residues. V was cut by 6 bases and J by 2 bases, with 13 bases left in between. The receptor was isolated from a man in his 70s with acute or convalescent COVID-19. Material: peripheral blood. The chain joins TRBV9 to TRBJ2-3; possibly TRBD2 for D (6 bases). The CDR3 nucleotides are TGTGCCAGCAAGTATCGGGAGTTCACAGATACGCAGTATTTT. It is translated as CASKYREFTDTQYF.